This is a list of T cell receptor beta chains from one sample in a study of cytomegalovirus exposure and HLA in healthy donors. Generated by immunoSEQ multiplex PCR, the TCRdb table keeps only in-frame clones and is missing some. The sample consists of fewer than 200,000 clones, 80% of them appearing once. The sample comprised PBMCs. These receptors originate from a man aged 25-45 years in good health and CMV-seronegative. Both conserved end residues are trimmed from each CDR3. Clone size is given for some rows only: seen once, a few or many times, or a class if the clone is expanded.

j_call v_call clone_size cdr3_aa
TRBJ1-2 TRBV7-2 - ASSPYRQGANGYT
TRBJ1-1 TRBV18 - ASSPRQGNTEAF
TRBJ2-1 TRBV5-4 - ASSLSGHNEQF
TRBJ2-1 TRBV29-1 - SVERIRGLAGGNRVYGEQF
TRBJ1-1 TRBV28 - ASSLFRGPEAF
TRBJ2-7 TRBV7-2 - ASSLGSGTYEQY
TRBJ1-1 TRBV6-4 - ASKMSVGSSTEAF
TRBJ1-2 TRBV4-3 few ASSHLLARTDITNYGYT
TRBJ2-6 TRBV7-9 - ASSLGETGANVLT
TRBJ2-5 TRBV4-3 once ASSQEEGLTRGETQY
TRBJ1-5 TRBV2 - ASTRGGDQNQPQH
TRBJ1-1 TRBV18 - ASSPPTGENTEAF
TRBJ1-1 TRBV19 - ASLGHSLNTEAF
TRBJ1-1 TRBV7-9 - ASSWLQGGSTEAF
TRBJ2-7 TRBV7-9 - ASSLAWGPGEQY
TRBJ1-1 TRBV7-8 - ASSFHRVPEAF
TRBJ1-3 TRBV19 - ASSKGADPGNTIY
TRBJ2-7 TRBV7-3 - ASSQRGGSAYEQY